These T cell receptor beta chains were read from a single sample in a study of low-dose radiotherapy and immunotherapy resistance in tumors. TCRdb analysed the reads with MiXCR anew, one entry per CDR3 protein. Of around 80,000 distinct CDR3 sequences in the sample, under 20% were seen once. The sample here was PBMCs, taken before treatment. Receptors were obtained from a male donor with prostate cancer. The CDR3 runs from the conserved cysteine through the conserved F or W. Each record gives: J gene, V gene, D gene, clone size, CDR3 DNA, CDR3 protein. The D gene is left open where the match is weak. Clone size, where shown, is once, few, many, or a class for clones that have expanded.

>TRBJ2-3|TRBV6-5|-|many
TGTGCCAGCAGTTACTCTGGCTACCCCACAGATACGCAGTATTTT
CASSYSGYPTDTQYF
>TRBJ2-5|TRBV12-3/TRBV12-4|-|many
TGTGCCAGCAGTTTCCTTCAGCACAGGGAAGCGACCCAGTACTTC
CASSFLQHREATQYF
>TRBJ2-7|TRBV5-1|TRBD1|many
TGCGCCAGCAGCTTGGGGGATCGACAGGGGGGGCACGAGCAGTACTTC
CASSLGDRQGGHEQYF
>TRBJ2-7|TRBV28|TRBD2|few
TGTGCCATCGAGGCGGGAGGCGGTTCCTACGAGCAGTACTTC
CAIEAGGGSYEQYF
>TRBJ1-2|TRBV4-1|-|-
TGCGCCAGCAGCCAAGATGGGTCCTACTATGGCTACACCTTC
CASSQDGSYYGYTF
>TRBJ2-1|TRBV5-6|TRBD2|many
TGTGCCAGCAGCTTGTCCATAGCGGGACTAGCCCACAATGAGCAGTTCTTC
CASSLSIAGLAHNEQFF
>TRBJ1-5|TRBV9|-|-
TGTGCCAGCAGCGATTCAGCCTGGGATCAGCCCCAGCATTTT
CASSDSAWDQPQHF
>TRBJ2-5|TRBV3-1|TRBD2|many
TGTGCCAGCAGCTATATTGGGACTAGCGGGACCCGCCGGGAACAAGAGACCCAGTACTTC
CASSYIGTSGTRREQETQYF
>TRBJ2-2|TRBV6-6|-|-
-
CASRDPEQPGSCFF
>TRBJ1-2|TRBV3-1|-|many
TGTGCCAGCAGCCAAGAACACAGCGCTTGGAGTGGCTACACCTTC
CASSQEHSAWSGYTF
>TRBJ2-4|TRBV14|-|many
TGTGCCAGCAGCCAGGGAGTAGCCAAAAACATTCAGTACTTC
CASSQGVAKNIQYF
>TRBJ2-7|TRBV5-6|-|-
TGTGCCAGCAGCTTTGTGGTTGGGTTGGGAGTAGCGTCCTACGAAAAGTACTTC
CASSFVVGLGVASYEKYF
>TRBJ2-3|TRBV18|-|many
TGTGCCAGCTCACCAGCAGATACGCAGTATTTT
CASSPADTQYF
>TRBJ2-1|TRBV20-1|TRBD2|many
TGCAGTGCTTCTAGCGGGGGGCCTATCTATGAGCAGTTCTTC
CSASSGGPIYEQFF
>TRBJ2-7|TRBV6-2/TRBV6-3|-|many
TGTGCCAGCAGTTATCTCTACGAGCAGTACTTC
CASSYLYEQYF
>TRBJ2-1|TRBV5-1|-|many
TGCGCCAGCAGCTTGGAGGCCGGGCTCAATGAGCAGTTCTTC
CASSLEAGLNEQFF
>TRBJ2-5|TRBV7-2|TRBD2|many
TGTGCCAGCAGCTTAGCATCGGGGGGGGGCCAAGAGACCCAGTACTTC
CASSLASGGGQETQYF
>TRBJ2-1|TRBV25-1|-|many
TGTGCCAGCAGTCCCGACAGGTTCTCCTACAATGAGCAGTTCTTC
CASSPDRFSYNEQFF
>TRBJ1-3|TRBV9|-|many
TGTGCCAGCAGCGACACGGGACCGCTCTCTGGAAACACCATATATTTT
CASSDTGPLSGNTIYF
>TRBJ1-5|TRBV4-2|-|many
TGTGCCAGCAGCCAAGATCCAGAGCGGCCCCAGCATTTT
CASSQDPERPQHF
>TRBJ2-5|TRBV2|-|many
TGTGCCAGCCAGGAGGGGGGCCGGGAGACCCAGTACTTC
CASQEGGRETQYF
>TRBJ1-2|TRBV6-1|-|-
TGTGCCAGCAGTGAAACATTCAACTATGGCTACACCTTC
CASSETFNYGYTF
>TRBJ1-5|TRBV20-1|TRBD1|many
TGCAGTGCTAGGGATGCTTCACAGGGGGGGGAAAATCAGCCCCAGCATTTT
CSARDASQGGENQPQHF
>TRBJ2-1|TRBV27|-|-
TGTGCCAGCACCCGCATTTCTACAACTACCTACAATGAGCAGTTCTTC
CASTRISTTTYNEQFF
>TRBJ1-4|TRBV28|TRBD1|many
TGTGCCAGCAGTCCCCATCCCGGGACAGCTAATGAAAAACTGTTTTTT
CASSPHPGTANEKLFF
>TRBJ2-5|TRBV11-2|-|many
TGTGCCAGCAGCCCCGTTGGGGGTGAGACCCAGTACTTC
CASSPVGGETQYF
>TRBJ1-1|TRBV7-6|-|many
TGTGCCAGCAGCTTAGCGAGTCAGAACACTGAAGCTTTCTTT
CASSLASQNTEAFF
>TRBJ2-3|TRBV5-8|-|many
TGTGCCAGCAGCTTGTATCGGGGTACGGATACGCAGTATTTT
CASSLYRGTDTQYF
>TRBJ1-1|TRBV7-9|-|-
TGTGCCAGCAGCTTAGTTGCTCTCGGGGCGGCTGAAGCTTTCTTT
CASSLVALGAAEAFF
>TRBJ2-1|TRBV29-1|-|many
TGCAGCTACGGGGGGCAGCCGGCAACGGGAAATGAGCAGTTCTTC
CSYGGQPATGNEQFF
>TRBJ2-5|TRBV28|-|medium-sized
TGTGCCAGCGCCGAGACCACCCCCGAGACCCAGTACTTC
CASAETTPETQYF
>TRBJ2-4|TRBV2|-|few
TGTGCCAGCAGTGAAGAAGGGACCCCAGGGAACATTCAGTACTTC
CASSEEGTPGNIQYF
>TRBJ2-7|TRBV5-5|-|many
TGTGCCAGCAGCTGGCAGGGTGGGCCTTCCTACGAGCAGTACTTC
CASSWQGGPSYEQYF
>TRBJ1-1|TRBV3-1|-|few
TGTGCCAGCAGCCGTGCAAGCACTGAAGCTTTCTTT
CASSRASTEAFF
>TRBJ2-7|TRBV7-2|TRBD2|many
TGTGCCAGCAGCCCAAGTGGACTAGCGTCCTACGAGCAGTACTTC
CASSPSGLASYEQYF
>TRBJ2-7|TRBV28|-|-
TGTGCCGCTGGGGATACGGTATACGAGCAGTACTTC
CAAGDTVYEQYF
>TRBJ2-1|TRBV4-1|TRBD2|many
TGCGCCAGCAGCCAAGGGGCAGCGGGGGGCCTCAGCTCCTACAATGAGCAGTTCTTC
CASSQGAAGGLSSYNEQFF
>TRBJ2-7|TRBV19|-|many
TGTGCCAGTAGTTCCTCCGGGACAACCTACGAGCAGTACTTC
CASSSSGTTYEQYF
>TRBJ2-7|TRBV4-3|TRBD1|many
TGCGCCGGCAGCCAACGGACAGGGGGGGTCTACGAGCAGTACTTC
CAGSQRTGGVYEQYF
>TRBJ1-1|TRBV7-3|-|many
TGTGCCAGCAGCTACAGGGTCGGCACTGAAGCTTTCTTT
CASSYRVGTEAFF
>TRBJ2-1|TRBV12-3/TRBV12-4|TRBD1|many
TGTGCCAGCAGTCTCCGGGACAGGAGCCACAATGAGCAGTTCTTC
CASSLRDRSHNEQFF
>TRBJ2-3|TRBV30|-|many
TGTGCCTGGAACGGACAGTACAGCACAGATACGCAGTATTTT
CAWNGQYSTDTQYF
>TRBJ2-7|TRBV6-2/TRBV6-3|-|many
TGTGCCAGCAGTGCCGGGGTCGCATACGAGCAGTACTTC
CASSAGVAYEQYF